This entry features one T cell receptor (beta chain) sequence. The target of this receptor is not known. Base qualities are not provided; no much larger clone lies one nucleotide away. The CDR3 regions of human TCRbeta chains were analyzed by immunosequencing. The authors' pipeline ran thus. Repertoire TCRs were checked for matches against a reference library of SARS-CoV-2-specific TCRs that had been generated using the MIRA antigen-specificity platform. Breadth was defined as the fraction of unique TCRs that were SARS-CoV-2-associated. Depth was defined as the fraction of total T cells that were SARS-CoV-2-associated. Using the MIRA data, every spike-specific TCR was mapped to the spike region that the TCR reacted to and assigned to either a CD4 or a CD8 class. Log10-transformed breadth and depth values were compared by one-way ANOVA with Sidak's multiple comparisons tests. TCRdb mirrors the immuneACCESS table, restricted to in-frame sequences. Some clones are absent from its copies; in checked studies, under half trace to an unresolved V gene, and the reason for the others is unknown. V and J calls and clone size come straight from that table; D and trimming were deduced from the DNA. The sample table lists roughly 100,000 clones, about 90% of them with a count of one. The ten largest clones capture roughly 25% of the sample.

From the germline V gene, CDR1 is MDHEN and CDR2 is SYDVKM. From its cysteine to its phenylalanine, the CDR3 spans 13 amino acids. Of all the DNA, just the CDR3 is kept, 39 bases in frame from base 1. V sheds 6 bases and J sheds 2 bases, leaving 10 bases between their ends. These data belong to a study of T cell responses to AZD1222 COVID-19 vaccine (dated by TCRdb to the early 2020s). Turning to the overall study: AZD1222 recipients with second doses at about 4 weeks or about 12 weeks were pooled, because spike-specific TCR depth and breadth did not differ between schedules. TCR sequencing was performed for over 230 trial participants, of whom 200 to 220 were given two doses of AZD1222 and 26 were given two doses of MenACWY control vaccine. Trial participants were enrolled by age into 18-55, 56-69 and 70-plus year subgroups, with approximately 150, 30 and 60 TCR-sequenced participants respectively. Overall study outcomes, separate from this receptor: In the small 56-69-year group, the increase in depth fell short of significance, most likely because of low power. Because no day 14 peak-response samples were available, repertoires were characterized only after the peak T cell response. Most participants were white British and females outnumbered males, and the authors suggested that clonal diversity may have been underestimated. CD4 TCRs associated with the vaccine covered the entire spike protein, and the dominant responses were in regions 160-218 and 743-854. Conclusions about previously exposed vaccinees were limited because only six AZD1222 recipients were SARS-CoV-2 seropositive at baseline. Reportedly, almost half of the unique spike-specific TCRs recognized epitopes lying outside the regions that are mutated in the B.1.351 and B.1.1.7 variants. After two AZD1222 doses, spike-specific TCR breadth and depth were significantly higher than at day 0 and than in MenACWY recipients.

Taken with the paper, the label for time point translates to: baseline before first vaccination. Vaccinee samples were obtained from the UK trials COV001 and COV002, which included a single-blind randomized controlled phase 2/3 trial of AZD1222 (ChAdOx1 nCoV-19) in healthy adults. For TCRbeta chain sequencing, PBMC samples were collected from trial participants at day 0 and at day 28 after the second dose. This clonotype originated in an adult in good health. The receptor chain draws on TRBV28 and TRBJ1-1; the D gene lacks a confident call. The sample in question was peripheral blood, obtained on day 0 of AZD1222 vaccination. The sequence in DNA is TGTGCCAGCAGCCCCCAGCACAACACTGAAGCTTTCTTT. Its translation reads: CASSPQHNTEAFF.